This T cell receptor beta chain was documented in a study of T cell responses to AZD1222 COVID-19 vaccine. This table comes from immunoSEQ multiplex PCR, and its TCRdb copy is limited to in-frame clones, with some not included. The sample contains about 130,000 clones, about 86% of which appear only once. The ends were cut back, 6 bases at V and 3 bases at J, with 12 bases in the middle. Germline CDR1 is LNHDA and CDR2 is SQIVND (reference sequence). The CDR3 is 13 residues long. The TCR was taken from an adult in good health. Specimen: peripheral blood, collected on day 0 of AZD1222 vaccination. This chain uses TRBV19 with TRBJ2-7; D is unresolved. The CDR3 sequence: CASRLGTDYEQYF. The CDR3 DNA sequence: TGTGCCAGTAGATTGGGCACTGACTACGAGCAGTACTTC.